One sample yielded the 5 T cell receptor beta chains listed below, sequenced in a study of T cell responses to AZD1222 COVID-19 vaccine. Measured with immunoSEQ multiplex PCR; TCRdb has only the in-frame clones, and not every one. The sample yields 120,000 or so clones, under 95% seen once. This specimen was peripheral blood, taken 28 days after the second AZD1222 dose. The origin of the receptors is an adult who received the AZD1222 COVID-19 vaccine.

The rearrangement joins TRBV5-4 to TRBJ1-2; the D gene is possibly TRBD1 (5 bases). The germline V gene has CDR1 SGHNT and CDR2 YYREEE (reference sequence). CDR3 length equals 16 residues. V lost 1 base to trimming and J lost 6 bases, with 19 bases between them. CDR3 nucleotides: TGTGCCAGCAGCTTGTGGTCAGGGCCCCTCATGGATGGCTACACCTTC. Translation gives CASSLWSGPLMDGYTF. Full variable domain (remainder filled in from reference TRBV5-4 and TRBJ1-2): ETGVTQSPTHLIKTRGQQVTLRCSSQSGHNTVSWYQQALGQGPQFIFQYYREEENGRGNFPPRFSGLQFPNYSSELNVNALELDDSALYLCASSLWSGPLMDGYTFGSGTRLTVV.

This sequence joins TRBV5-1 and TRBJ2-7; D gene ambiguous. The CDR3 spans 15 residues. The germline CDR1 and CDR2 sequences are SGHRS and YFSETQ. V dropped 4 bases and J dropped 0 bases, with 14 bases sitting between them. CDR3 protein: CASSDPGSISYEQYF. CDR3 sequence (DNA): TGCGCCAGCAGCGATCCAGGTTCAATCTCCTACGAGCAGTACTTC.

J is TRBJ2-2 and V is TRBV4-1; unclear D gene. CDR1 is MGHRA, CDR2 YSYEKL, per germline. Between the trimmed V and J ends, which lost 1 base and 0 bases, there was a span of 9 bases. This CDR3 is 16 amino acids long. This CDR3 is CASSQVANANTGELFF. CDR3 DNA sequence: TGCGCCAGCAGCCAAGTTGCGAACGCGAACACCGGGGAGCTGTTTTTT.

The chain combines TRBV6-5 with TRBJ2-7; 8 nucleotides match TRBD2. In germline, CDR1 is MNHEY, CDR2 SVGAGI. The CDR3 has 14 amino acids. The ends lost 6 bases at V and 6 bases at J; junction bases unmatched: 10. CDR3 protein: CASRKREFVGEQYF. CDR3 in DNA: TGTGCCAGCAGAAAGCGGGAGTTTGTCGGCGAGCAGTACTTC.

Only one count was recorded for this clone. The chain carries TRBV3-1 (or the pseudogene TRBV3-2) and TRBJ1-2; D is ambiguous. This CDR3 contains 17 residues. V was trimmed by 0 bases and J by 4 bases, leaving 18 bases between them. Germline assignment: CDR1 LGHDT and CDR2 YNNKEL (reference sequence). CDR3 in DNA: TGTGCCAGCAGCCAAGATCGTAGTCACACGCCGGTCTATGGCTACACCTTC. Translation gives CASSQDRSHTPVYGYTF.